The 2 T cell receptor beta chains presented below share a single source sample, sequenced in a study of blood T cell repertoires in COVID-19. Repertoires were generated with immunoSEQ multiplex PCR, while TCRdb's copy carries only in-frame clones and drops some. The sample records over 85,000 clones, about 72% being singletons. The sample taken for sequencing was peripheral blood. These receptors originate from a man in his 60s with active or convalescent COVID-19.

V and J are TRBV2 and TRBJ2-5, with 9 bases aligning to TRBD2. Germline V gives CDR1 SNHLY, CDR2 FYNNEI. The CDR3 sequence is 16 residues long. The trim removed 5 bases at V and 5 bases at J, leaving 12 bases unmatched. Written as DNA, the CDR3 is TGTGCCAGCAGTCTACCGGGACTAGCCCTAGGGGAGACCCAGTACTTC. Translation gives CASSLPGLALGETQYF.

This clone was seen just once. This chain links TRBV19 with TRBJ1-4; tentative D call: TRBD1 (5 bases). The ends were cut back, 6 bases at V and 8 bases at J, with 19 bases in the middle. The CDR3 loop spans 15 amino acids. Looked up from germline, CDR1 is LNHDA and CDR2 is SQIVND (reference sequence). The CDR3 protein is CASRFSDTPREKLFF. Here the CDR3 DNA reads TGTGCCAGTAGATTCTCGGACACTCCCAGAGAAAAACTGTTTTTT.